Listed here are 29 T cell receptor beta chains from one sample, sequenced in a study of response to subunit inactivated influenza vaccine. One entry per CDR3 protein, called by TCRdb with MiXCR from the RT-PCR reads. This table has hundreds of thousands of distinct CDR3 sequences, 18% appearing once. Specimen: PBMCs from blood, collected about 5 days after vaccination. The receptors come from a man between 45 and 60 years old who received an inactivated influenza vaccine.

This clonotype has a handful of counts. The chain is built from TRBV5-1 and TRBJ1-1; 11 bases line up with TRBD1. The CDR3 loop spans 15 amino acids. V was pared by 5 bases and J by 4 bases, with 7 bases of the junction left unmatched. Germline CDR1 reads SGHRS; CDR2 reads YFSETQ. DNA of the CDR3: TGCGCCAGCAGTGCCGCCGGGACAGGGGGCACTGAAGCTTTCTTT. Protein product: CASSAAGTGGTEAFF. Full variable domain (outside the CDR3, taken from reference TRBV5-1 and TRBJ1-1): KAGVTQTPRYLIKTRGQQVTLSCSPISGHRSVSWYQQTPGQGLQFLFEYFSETQRNKGNFPGRFSGRQFSNSRSEMNVSTLELGDSALYLCASSAAGTGGTEAFFGQGTRLTVV.

V is TRBV11-2 and J is TRBJ1-1, with D possibly matching TRBD1 (5 bases). V lost 3 bases and J lost 1, with 15 bases in between. The CDR3 is 16 residues long. In germline, CDR1 is SGHAT, CDR2 FQNNGV. Written as DNA, the CDR3 is TGTGCCAGCAGCTTGAGGGGCGACAGAACGAACACTGAAGCTTTCTTT. This encodes CASSLRGDRTNTEAFF. The full variable domain, with the rest looked up from reference TRBV11-2 and TRBJ1-1, is EAGVAQSPRYKIIEKRQSVAFWCNPISGHATLYWYQQILGQGPKLLIQFQNNGVVDDSQLPKDRFSAERLKGVDSTLKIQPAKLEDSAVYLCASSLRGDRTNTEAFFGQGTRLTVV.

The table lists this clonotype with a few counts. This chain connects TRBV20-1 to TRBJ1-5; D gene uncertain. Trimming removed 0 bases from V and 5 bases from J, with 11 bases in between. CDR1 and CDR2 from the germline V gene are DFQATT and SNEGSKA (reference sequence). The CDR3 has 14 residues. CDR3 in DNA: TGCAGTGCTAGAGACCCAGGATATCATCAGCCCCAGCATTTT. Translating it yields CSARDPGYHQPQHF.

J is TRBJ2-2 and V is TRBV5-1; weak D call: TRBD1 (6 bases). Germline V gene data show CDR1 as SGHRS and CDR2 as YFSETQ. This CDR3 contains 16 residues. The ends were cut back, 3 bases at V and 0 bases at J, with 12 bases in the middle. CDR3 loop: CASSWTVSSNTGELFF. The CDR3 coding sequence is TGCGCCAGCAGCTGGACAGTGTCGTCGAACACCGGGGAGCTGTTTTTT.

CDR3 protein: CASSLGPSILYEQYF. DNA for the CDR3: TGTGCCAGCAGCTTAGGGCCTAGTATCCTCTACGAGCAGTACTTC. The chain combines TRBV7-9 with TRBJ2-7; D gene uncertain. The CDR3 spans 15 residues. The V and J ends lost 1 base and 3 bases respectively, with 13 bases between them. The germline V gene has CDR1 SEHNR and CDR2 FQNEAQ (reference sequence).

The rearrangement uses TRBV11-1 and TRBJ2-1; 9 positions agree with TRBD1. The J segment lost 9 bases and the V segment lost 1 base, leaving 16 bases of the junction unmatched. The CDR3 length is 18 residues. Germline-derived CDR1 and CDR2 are SGHAT and FQDESV (reference sequence). The CDR3 region has the DNA TGTGCCAGCAGCTTAGTGGGACAGGGAATCCCATGGTCGAGTGAGCAGTTCTTC. It codes for CASSLVGQGIPWSSEQFF.

The chain employs TRBV11-2 and TRBJ2-7; D possibly corresponds to TRBD1 (5 bases). The germline gives CDR1 SGHAT, CDR2 FQNNGV. The V end was cut by 0 bases, the J end by 4 bases, with 13 bases between. This CDR3 contains 15 residues. The CDR3 DNA is TGTGCCAGCAGCTTAGAGGCAGGGATACCATACGAGCAGTACTTC. Its translation: CASSLEAGIPYEQYF.

The J gene is TRBJ2-7, the V gene TRBV29-1; 7 bases map to TRBD2. The CDR3 spans 14 residues. CDR1 and CDR2 from the germline V gene are SQVTM and ANQGSEA. V trimming: 2 bases; J trimming: 6 bases; junction bases outside the gene matches: 10. The CDR3 region is CSVELSVGGGEQYF. The CDR3 DNA follows: TGCAGCGTTGAACTCTCTGTGGGGGGGGGCGAGCAGTACTTC.

The chain has TRBV13 and TRBJ1-5; a weak D match, TRBD1 (5 bases). The CDR3 consists of 14 residues. In germline, CDR1 is PRHDT, CDR2 FYEKMQ (reference sequence). The V end lost 6 bases, the J end lost 6 bases, and 15 bases lay between the germline ends. The CDR3 protein is CASSSGSLSQPQHF. CDR3 coding DNA: TGTGCCAGCAGTTCAGGGAGTTTGAGTCAGCCCCAGCATTTT.

This clonotype was counted ten times or more. The chain has TRBV2 and TRBJ2-1; D remains unclear. V lost 1 base and J 4 bases, leaving 8 bases between the germline ends. The CDR3 is 14 amino acids. Germline V CDR1 and CDR2: SNHLY, FYNNEI. The CDR3 DNA is TGTGCCAGCAGTGAAGGCCAGACGTACAATGAGCAGTTCTTC. This sequence encodes CASSEGQTYNEQFF.

The chain carries TRBV30 and TRBJ2-5, with a possible D match to TRBD2 (6 bases). CDR1 GTSNPN and CDR2 SVGIG come from the germline V gene (reference sequence). V lost 4 bases, J lost 7 bases, and 19 bases lay in between. This CDR3 is built from 14 residues. CDR3 amino acids: CAWNRGQRLGTQYF. Written as DNA, the CDR3 is TGTGCCTGGAACCGAGGCCAAAGACTAGGGACCCAGTACTTC.

The V gene is TRBV7-3, the J gene TRBJ2-3; D assignment may be TRBD1 or TRBD2 (6 bases each). The CDR3 spans 14 residues. V was cut by 2 bases and J by 6 bases, with 12 bases left in between. Per germline, CDR1 SGHTA and CDR2 FQGTGA. This CDR3 is CASSLWGAGDTQYF. In nucleotides, the CDR3 is TGTGCCAGCAGCTTATGGGGGGCCGGGGATACGCAGTATTTT.

The chain links TRBV10-1 to TRBJ2-7; D is undetermined. Germline values: CDR1 WNHNN, CDR2 SYGVQD (reference sequence). The length of the CDR3 is 13 residues. Deletions cut 6 bases from V and 3 bases from J, with 12 bases between. CDR3 DNA: TGCGCCAGCAGACGTGACCTTAACTACGAGCAGTACTTC. Residues: CASRRDLNYEQYF.

The rearrangement links TRBV7-6 to TRBJ1-4; 10 bases map to TRBD1. This CDR3 is built from 17 residues. The ends lost 5 bases at V and 12 bases at J; junction bases unmatched: 18. Looked up from germline, CDR1 is SGHVS and CDR2 is FNYEAQ. CDR3 nucleotide sequence: TGTGCCAGCAGCCCCTTAGTGACAGGGGGCGGTGTGATGGAACTGTTTTTT. Translated, it gives CASSPLVTGGGVMELFF.

This clonotype has a handful of counts. The V and J genes are TRBV5-1 and TRBJ1-2; 7 nucleotides match TRBD1. Germline V gives CDR1 SGHRS, CDR2 YFSETQ. The J segment lost 8 bases and the V segment lost 4 bases, leaving 14 bases of the junction unmatched. The CDR3 spans 15 residues. The CDR3 protein is CASSTTGAPSGGYTF. DNA for the CDR3: TGCGCCAGCAGCACCACAGGGGCCCCTTCGGGAGGCTACACCTTC.

This clonotype was seen more than once but under ten times. V gene TRBV5-1 combines with J gene TRBJ2-2; 10 positions agree with TRBD1. V dropped 3 bases and J dropped 7; count of bases not matched to a gene: 6. Germline CDR1 and CDR2: SGHRS and YFSETQ. The CDR3 has 15 residues. The CDR3 DNA reads as TGCGCCAGCAGCTCAACCGACAGGGGGCTCGGGGAGCTGTTTTTT. Encoded protein: CASSSTDRGLGELFF.

This clonotype was found many times. The chain combines TRBV12-3 or TRBV12-4 with TRBJ2-3; D remains unclear. The V and J ends lost 5 bases and 5 bases respectively, with 11 bases between them. This CDR3 has 13 amino acids. The CDR3: CASSPGRKDTQYF. The CDR3 DNA is TGTGCCAGCAGTCCGGGTAGGAAAGATACGCAGTATTTT.

This clonotype came up many times. The rearrangement links TRBV20-1 to TRBJ2-7; the D gene is possibly TRBD2 (6 bases). The CDR3 has 14 amino acids. Looked up from germline, CDR1 is DFQATT and CDR2 is SNEGSKA (reference sequence). V lost 6 bases, J lost 2 bases, and 17 bases lay in between. CDR3 loop: CSARWAGSTYEQYF. The DNA for the CDR3 is TGCAGTGCCCGGTGGGCGGGGAGCACCTACGAGCAGTACTTC.

V is TRBV12-3 or TRBV12-4 and J is TRBJ2-3; D remains ambiguous. The CDR3 totals 12 residues. V dropped 7 bases and J dropped 6 bases, with 11 bases sitting between them. The CDR3 region has the DNA TGTGCCAGCAACCCCTCCGCGGATACGCAGTATTTT. Amino acid sequence: CASNPSADTQYF.

This clonotype has only a few counts. The V gene is TRBV9, the J gene TRBJ2-1; D is possibly TRBD2 (6 bases). The CDR3 is 14 amino acids. The germline gives CDR1 SGDLS, CDR2 YYNGEE. Trimming removed 0 bases at V and 9 bases at J, with 13 bases between. Written as DNA, the CDR3 is TGTGCCAGCAGCGTAGTATTGGGAGGAGGTGAGCAGTTCTTC. Protein product: CASSVVLGGGEQFF.

This clonotype has more than one count but fewer than ten. The chain has TRBV7-9 and TRBJ2-1, with D possibly being TRBD1 or TRBD2 (6 bases each). The CDR3 spans 16 residues. The germline V and J ends were trimmed by 2 bases and 2 bases, with 13 bases remaining between them. The V gene's germline CDR1 is SEHNR and CDR2 FQNEAQ (reference sequence). This chain's CDR3 is CASSLRGARTYNEQFF. In DNA, the CDR3 is TGTGCCAGCAGCTTAAGGGGGGCCCGGACCTACAATGAGCAGTTCTTC.

This clonotype has only a few counts. The rearrangement uses TRBV7-6 and TRBJ1-1, with TRBD1 as a possible D gene (5 bases). CDR3 length: 15 residues. The V end was cut by 1 base, the J end by 0 bases, with 9 bases between. CDR1 SGHVS and CDR2 FNYEAQ come from the germline V gene. The CDR3 sequence: CASSLEGAVNTEAFF. The CDR3 bases are TGTGCCAGCAGCTTAGAAGGGGCGGTGAACACTGAAGCTTTCTTT.

The chain couples TRBV9 to TRBJ2-3; 12 bases are a match to TRBD2. The J segment lost 1 base and the V segment lost 0 bases, leaving 0 bases of the junction unmatched. Germline values: CDR1 SGDLS, CDR2 YYNGEE. CDR3 length: 16 residues. CDR3 nucleotides: TGTGCCAGCAGCGTAGGACTAGCGGGGGGCACAGATACGCAGTATTTT. Protein sequence: CASSVGLAGGTDTQYF. Combining the CDR3 with reference TRBV9 and TRBJ2-3 gives the whole variable domain DSGVTQTPKHLITATGQRVTLRCSPRSGDLSVYWYQQSLDQGLQFLIQYYNGEERAKGNILERFSAQQFPDLHSELNLSSLELGDSALYFCASSVGLAGGTDTQYFGPGTRLTVL.

This chain joins TRBV20-1 and TRBJ2-5; D is possibly TRBD2 (5 bases). Deletions cut 0 bases from V and 7 bases from J, with 15 bases between. CDR3 length equals 14 residues. The germline gives CDR1 DFQATT, CDR2 SNEGSKA (reference sequence). This CDR3 reads CSARDSGGAGTQYF. CDR3 in DNA: TGCAGTGCTAGAGATTCCGGAGGAGCAGGGACCCAGTACTTC.

In this sample, this clonotype turned up a few times. An end of the junction does not agree with germline; a read error may underlie this. In nucleotides, the CDR3 is TGTGCCAGCAGCGCCGGGACTAGCTCCAACAATGAGCAGTTCTTC. Protein product: CASSAGTSSNNEQFF. The rearrangement links TRBV12-3 or TRBV12-4 to TRBJ2-1; 9 nucleotides align to TRBD2. The CDR3 runs to 15 residues.

Note on this clonotype: One base away lies a much larger clone, so this may be a sequencing read error. The chain has TRBV5-1 and TRBJ2-2; no clear D gene. The CDR3 has 13 amino acids. Germline loops: CDR1 SGHRS, CDR2 YFSETQ. The V end lost 3 bases, the J end lost 7 bases, and 10 bases lay between the germline ends. CDR3 DNA sequence: TGCGCCAGCAGCTGCCTCCGATTCGGGGAGCTGTTTTTT. Translated, it gives CASSCLRFGELFF.

The rearrangement joins TRBV28 to TRBJ2-3, with D maybe TRBD1 (6 bases). V was pared by 1 base and J by 8 bases, with 10 bases between. CDR3 length equals 13 residues. Germline V gene data show CDR1 as MDHEN and CDR2 as SYDVKM. CDR3 loop: CASSLYREGTQYF. The CDR3 DNA reads as TGTGCCAGCAGTTTATACAGGGAAGGTACGCAGTATTTT.

V and J are TRBV20-1 and TRBJ2-3; perhaps TRBD2 as D (6 bases). CDR1 and CDR2 (germline): DFQATT, SNEGSKA (reference sequence). The V gene lost 6 bases and the J gene lost 6 bases, with 19 bases spanning the gap. The CDR3 totals 14 residues. CDR3 sequence (DNA): TGCAGTGCCCCCGAGACGGGGGTTTTGGATACGCAGTATTTT. The encoded protein is CSAPETGVLDTQYF.

This chain uses TRBV10-2 with TRBJ2-5; 11 bases agree with TRBD1. V gave up 6 bases and J gave up 5 bases; unmatched junction bases: 8. From germline, CDR1 is WSHSY and CDR2 SAAADI. The CDR3 has 15 amino acids. Written as DNA, the CDR3 is TGCGCCAGCAGACCTCCGGACAGGGGGCGCGAGACCCAGTACTTC. This encodes CASRPPDRGRETQYF.